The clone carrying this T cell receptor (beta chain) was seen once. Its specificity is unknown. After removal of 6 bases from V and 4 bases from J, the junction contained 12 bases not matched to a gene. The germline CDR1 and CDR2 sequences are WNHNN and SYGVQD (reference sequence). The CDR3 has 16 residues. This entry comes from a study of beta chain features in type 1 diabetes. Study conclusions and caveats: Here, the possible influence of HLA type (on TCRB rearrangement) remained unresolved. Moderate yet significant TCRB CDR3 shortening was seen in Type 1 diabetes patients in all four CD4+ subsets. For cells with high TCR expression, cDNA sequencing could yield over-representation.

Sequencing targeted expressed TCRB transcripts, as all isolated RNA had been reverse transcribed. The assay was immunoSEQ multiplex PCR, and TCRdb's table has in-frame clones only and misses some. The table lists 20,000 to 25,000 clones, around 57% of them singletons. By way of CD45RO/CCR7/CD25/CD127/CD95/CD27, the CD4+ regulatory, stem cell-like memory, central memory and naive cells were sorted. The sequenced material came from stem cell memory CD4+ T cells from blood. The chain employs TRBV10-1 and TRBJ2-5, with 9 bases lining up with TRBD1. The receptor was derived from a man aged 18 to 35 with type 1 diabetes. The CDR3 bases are TGCGCCAGCAGCGACCACGGGACAGGGAAGGGAGAGACCCAGTACTTC. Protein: CASSDHGTGKGETQYF.